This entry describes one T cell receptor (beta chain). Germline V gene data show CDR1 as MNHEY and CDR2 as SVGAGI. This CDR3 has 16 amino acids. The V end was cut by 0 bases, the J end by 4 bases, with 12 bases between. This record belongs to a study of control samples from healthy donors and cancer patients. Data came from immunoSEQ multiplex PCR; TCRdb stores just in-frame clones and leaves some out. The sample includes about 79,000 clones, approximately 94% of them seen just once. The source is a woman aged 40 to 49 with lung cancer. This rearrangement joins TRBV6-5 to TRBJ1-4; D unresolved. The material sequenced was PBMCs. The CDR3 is CASSYSKSDINEKLFF. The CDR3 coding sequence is TGTGCCAGCAGTTACTCGAAGTCAGACATTAATGAAAAACTGTTTTTT.